This T cell receptor beta chain was recovered during a study of blood T cell repertoires in COVID-19. In its sample, this clone was seen a few times. Seattle cases were enrolled at active infection and followed longitudinally. Trimming stripped 5 bases from V and 4 bases from J, with 8 bases between. Germline-derived CDR1 and CDR2 are SGHTA and FQGTGA. This CDR3 is 13 amino acids long. Sequencing used immunoSEQ multiplex PCR; TCRdb keeps in-frame clones, though not all of them. The profile shows about 360,000 clones, 70% to 90% of them singletons. The receptor was derived from a woman aged 55 to 70 with COVID-19, enrolled during active disease. Sequences were obtained from peripheral blood. The V gene is TRBV7-3, the J gene TRBJ2-2, with D maybe TRBD1 (6 bases). The CDR3, as DNA: TGTGCCAGCAGCCAGGGGAGCACCGGGGAGCTGTTTTTT. Translated: CASSQGSTGELFF.